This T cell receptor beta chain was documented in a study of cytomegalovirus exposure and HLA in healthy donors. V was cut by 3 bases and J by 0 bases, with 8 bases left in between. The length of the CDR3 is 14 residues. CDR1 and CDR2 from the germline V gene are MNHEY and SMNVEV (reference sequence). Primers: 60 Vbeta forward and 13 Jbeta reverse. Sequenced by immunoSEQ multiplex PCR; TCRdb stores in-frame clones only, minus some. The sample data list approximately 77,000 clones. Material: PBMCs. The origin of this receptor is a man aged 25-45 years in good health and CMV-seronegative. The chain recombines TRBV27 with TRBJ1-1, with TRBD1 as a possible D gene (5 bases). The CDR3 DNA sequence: TGTGCCAGCAGTTTCGGGACTTTGAACACTGAAGCTTTCTTT. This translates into CASSFGTLNTEAFF.